These 32 T cell receptor beta chains share one sample of origin, sequenced in a study of brain T cells in children with intractable seizures. Clones were sequenced by immunoSEQ multiplex PCR, and TCRdb holds only the in-frame ones, with some missing. The table lists tens of thousands of clones, approximately 89% of them singletons. The input for sequencing was peripheral blood, taken at surgery. The origin of the receptors is a girl aged 2 to 9 with Rasmussen encephalitis and intractable seizures.

The chain carries TRBV11-2 and TRBJ2-3; 7 bases agree with TRBD2. V was clipped by 2 bases and J by 2 bases; unmatched bases: 7. This CDR3 comprises 16 residues. Per the germline V gene, CDR1 is SGHAT and CDR2 is FQNNGV. The CDR3 loop reads CASSLIGLAVTDTQYF. DNA of the CDR3: TGTGCCAGCAGCTTAATCGGGCTAGCGGTCACAGATACGCAGTATTTT.

This rearrangement joins TRBV30 to TRBJ2-1, with D hard to call. Germline V lookup: CDR1 GTSNPN, CDR2 SVGIG (reference sequence). Trimming pared 3 bases from V and 12 bases from J, leaving 12 bases between. This CDR3 comprises 11 residues. The CDR3 coding sequence is TGTGCCTGGAGGGTGGGCGTCTTGCAGTTCTTC. Translation: CAWRVGVLQFF.

The J gene is TRBJ2-2, the V gene TRBV30; tentative D call: TRBD2 (5 bases). Germline loops: CDR1 GTSNPN, CDR2 SVGIG (reference sequence). This CDR3 is 12 amino acids long. The germline V and J ends were trimmed by 4 bases and 5 bases, with 8 bases remaining between them. The CDR3 is CAWKPGTGELFF. CDR3 DNA: TGTGCCTGGAAGCCGGGGACCGGGGAGCTGTTTTTT.

The chain employs TRBV11-2 and TRBJ1-6; TRBD1 matches at 7 bases. Losses at the gene ends were 3 bases for V and 9 bases for J; bases not matched to a gene: 8. The CDR3 has 15 residues. Germline V gene sequence: CDR1 SGHAT, CDR2 FQNNGV. CDR3 protein: CASSFGQGVRSPLHF. In DNA, the CDR3 is TGTGCCAGCAGCTTCGGTCAGGGGGTGCGTTCACCCCTCCACTTT.

The chain couples TRBV30 to TRBJ1-1; D may be TRBD1 (6 bases). CDR1 is GTSNPN, CDR2 SVGIG, per germline (reference sequence). Between the trimmed V and J ends, which lost 5 bases and 5 bases, there was a span of 21 bases. The CDR3 extends over 15 amino acids. The CDR3 region has the DNA TGTGCCTGGGGAGTCGGGGGCAGCTATGGGACTGAAGCTTTCTTT. Amino acids: CAWGVGGSYGTEAFF. Using reference TRBV30 and TRBJ1-1 for the parts outside the CDR3, the full variable domain is SQTIHQWPATLVQPVGSPLSLECTVEGTSNPNLYWYRQAAGRGLQLLFYSVGIGQISSEVPQNLSASRPQDRQFILSSKKLLLSDSGFYLCAWGVGGSYGTEAFFGQGTRLTVV.

The genes are TRBV20-1 and TRBJ2-1, with D maybe TRBD2 (5 bases). The germline gives CDR1 DFQATT, CDR2 SNEGSKA (reference sequence). The CDR3 loop spans 11 amino acids. The V end lost 5 bases, the J end lost 7 bases, and 9 bases lay between the germline ends. The CDR3 sequence is CSAASGNEQFF. The CDR3 bases are TGCAGTGCTGCCAGCGGTAATGAGCAGTTCTTC.

The chain is built from TRBV27 and TRBJ1-2; D is ambiguous. V shed 3 bases and J shed 5 bases, with 16 bases lying between them. The CDR3 spans 15 residues. CDR1 is MNHEY and CDR2 is SMNVEV in the germline V gene (reference sequence). CDR3 residues: CASSLNLGSGYGYTF. CDR3 bases: TGTGCCAGCAGTTTGAATCTCGGGAGTGGGTATGGCTACACCTTC.

V is TRBV29-1 and J is TRBJ1-1; 7 nucleotides match TRBD1. The CDR3 spans 13 residues. The germline gives CDR1 SQVTM, CDR2 ANQGSEA. The J segment lost 0 bases and the V segment lost 6 bases, leaving 4 bases of the junction unmatched. Here the CDR3 DNA reads TGCAGCGTGAACAGGGGACTGAACACTGAAGCTTTCTTT. This codes for CSVNRGLNTEAFF.

V usage is TRBV27 and J usage is TRBJ1-2, with D possibly matching TRBD1 (6 bases). V was trimmed by 3 bases and J by 4 bases, leaving 12 bases between them. The germline V gene encodes CDR1 MNHEY and CDR2 SMNVEV (reference sequence). The CDR3 covers 14 residues. The CDR3 bases are TGTGCCAGCAGTTTCCACAGGGTCCCCTATGGCTACACCTTC. Residues: CASSFHRVPYGYTF.

The chain joins TRBV2 to TRBJ1-4; maybe TRBD1 (5 bases). The ends were cut back, 5 bases at V and 7 bases at J, with 14 bases in the middle. The CDR3 loop spans 14 amino acids. The V gene's germline CDR1 is SNHLY and CDR2 FYNNEI. CDR3 loop: CASSRRQGGEKLFF. The CDR3 coding sequence is TGTGCCAGCAGTCGGCGCCAGGGCGGTGAAAAACTGTTTTTT.

The J gene is TRBJ2-3, the V gene TRBV6-1; possible D gene TRBD2, 6 bases. Germline V gives CDR1 MNHNS, CDR2 SASEGT. The CDR3 contains 18 residues. V gave up 1 base and J gave up 0 bases, with 17 bases separating them. The CDR3 DNA reads as TGTGCCAGCAGTGAAGGGGGATGGGGAGGCACAAGCACAGATACGCAGTATTTT. This translates into CASSEGGWGGTSTDTQYF.

J is TRBJ1-4 and V is TRBV30, with 8 bases matching TRBD1. This CDR3 region has 12 residues. The J segment lost 8 bases and the V segment lost 5 bases, leaving 4 bases of the junction unmatched. The V gene's germline CDR1 is GTSNPN and CDR2 SVGIG (reference sequence). The CDR3 DNA sequence: TGTGCCTGGGGACAGGGTCTAGAAAAACTGTTTTTT. It encodes CAWGQGLEKLFF.

V and J are TRBV29-1 and TRBJ1-2, with no clear D. The germline V gene has CDR1 SQVTM and CDR2 ANQGSEA. The CDR3 has 12 amino acids. V shed 1 base and J shed 8 bases, with 11 bases lying between them. DNA of the CDR3: TGCAGCGTTGAAGTAGGTTCGGAGGGCTACACCTTC. Translating it yields CSVEVGSEGYTF.

This chain links TRBV6-5 with TRBJ2-2, with D unclear. This CDR3 is built from 13 residues. Trimming took off 3 bases at V and 0 bases at J, with 2 bases between the two ends. Germline CDR1 and CDR2: MNHEY and SVGAGI. The CDR3, as DNA: TGTGCCAGCAGTTATTCGAACACCGGGGAGCTGTTTTTT. Translation: CASSYSNTGELFF.

V and J are TRBV3-1 (or the pseudogene TRBV3-2) and TRBJ1-1; D is possibly TRBD1 (5 bases). This CDR3 comprises 14 residues. Germline loops: CDR1 LGHDT, CDR2 YNNKEL (reference sequence). V was clipped by 4 bases and J by 4 bases, with 13 bases between them. CDR3 region: CASSRRPGGTEAFF. The CDR3 coding sequence is TGTGCCAGCAGCCGTCGCCCTGGGGGCACTGAAGCTTTCTTT.

A single count supports this clone. This chain joins TRBV6-5 and TRBJ1-2; TRBD1 might be the D (6 bases). The CDR3 length is 13 residues. The germline CDR1 and CDR2 sequences are MNHEY and SVGAGI. V was shortened by 7 bases and J by 4 bases, with 13 bases between the two germline ends. The CDR3 loop is CASTSGGPYGYTF. CDR3 bases: TGTGCCAGCACCTCGGGGGGGCCCTATGGCTACACCTTC.

The genes are TRBV2 and TRBJ2-4; unclear D gene. V lost 8 bases to trimming and J lost 1 base, with 6 bases between them. The CDR3 covers 12 residues. Germline loops: CDR1 SNHLY, CDR2 FYNNEI. CDR3 DNA: TGTGCCAGCGGTACGGCCAAAAACATTCAGTACTTC. Protein: CASGTAKNIQYF. Full variable domain (missing parts from reference TRBV2 and TRBJ2-4): EPEVTQTPSHQVTQMGQEVILRCVPISNHLYFYWYRQILGQKVEFLVSFYNNEISEKSEIFDDQFSVERPDGSNFTLKIRSTKLEDSAMYFCASGTAKNIQYFGAGTRLSVL.

This chain connects TRBV30 to TRBJ2-1, with D possibly being TRBD2 (6 bases). The CDR3 has 12 amino acids. The germline CDR1 and CDR2 sequences are GTSNPN and SVGIG (reference sequence). V was trimmed by 0 bases and J by 12 bases, leaving 12 bases between them. CDR3 sequence: CAWSVGSGGQFF. The CDR3 DNA follows: TGTGCCTGGAGTGTAGGTAGCGGCGGGCAGTTCTTC.

The chain has TRBV6-5 and TRBJ1-1; possible D gene TRBD1, 5 bases. The CDR3 has 16 amino acids. The germline gives CDR1 MNHEY, CDR2 SVGAGI. Trimming stripped 2 bases from V and 1 base from J, with 14 bases between. CDR3 in amino acids: CASSYDGQGWNTEAFF. CDR3 in DNA: TGTGCCAGCAGTTACGACGGGCAGGGATGGAACACTGAAGCTTTCTTT.

This clone was detected ten times or more. The rearrangement links TRBV19 to TRBJ2-4; possibly TRBD2 for D (5 bases). Germline V gives CDR1 LNHDA, CDR2 SQIVND (reference sequence). There are 19 residues in the CDR3. V was clipped by 4 bases and J by 2 bases, with 24 bases between them. CDR3 region: CASSRARVSPFIPKNIQYF. CDR3 coding DNA: TGTGCCAGTAGTAGGGCGAGGGTGTCGCCCTTCATCCCCAAAAACATTCAGTACTTC.

CDR3 loop: CASSILGNTIYF. The CDR3 DNA reads as TGTGCCAGTAGTATTTTAGGAAACACCATATATTTT. V usage is TRBV19 and J usage is TRBJ1-3; D ambiguous. In germline, CDR1 is LNHDA, CDR2 SQIVND (reference sequence). CDR3 size: 12 residues. Trimming left V 3 bases short and J 4 bases short, with 4 bases between.

The chain carries TRBV15 and TRBJ1-2, with D unclear. The CDR3 is made up of 16 amino acids. Germline CDR1 is LNHNV and CDR2 is YYDKDF (reference sequence). The V and J ends lost 3 bases and 4 bases respectively, with 18 bases between them. The DNA for the CDR3 is TGTGCCACCAGCAGCCTCAAGGGTAAACTCTCCTATGGCTACACCTTC. Encoded protein: CATSSLKGKLSYGYTF.

The chain carries TRBV7-6 and TRBJ2-2, with 10 bases fitting TRBD1. Germline trimming cut 3 bases from V and 6 bases from J; bases unmatched to any gene: 4. The CDR3 consists of 15 residues. Per germline, CDR1 SGHVS and CDR2 FNYEAQ. The chain's CDR3 is CASSFGQGGSGELFF. DNA of the CDR3: TGTGCCAGCAGCTTCGGACAGGGGGGCTCCGGGGAGCTGTTTTTT.

The V call is TRBV5-6, the J call TRBJ1-5; D might be TRBD1 (6 bases). The germline gives CDR1 SGHDT, CDR2 YYEEEE. The CDR3 spans 16 residues. Trimming stripped 0 bases from V and 4 bases from J, with 14 bases between. The CDR3 DNA follows: TGTGCCAGCAGCTTGGGTCCGGGGGCAAGTAATCAGCCCCAGCATTTT. Encoded protein: CASSLGPGASNQPQHF.

This clone was counted a single time. This chain links TRBV29-1 with TRBJ1-3; D is ambiguous. CDR1 is SQVTM, CDR2 ANQGSEA, per germline. V lost 3 bases and J lost 0, with 9 bases in between. This CDR3 comprises 14 residues. The CDR3 nucleotides are TGCAGCGTTGAGGGATTAAACTCTGGAAACACCATATATTTT. Translated, it gives CSVEGLNSGNTIYF.

This clone was recorded once. The chain carries TRBV2 and TRBJ1-1; TRBD1 aligns across 8 bases. The ends lost 5 bases at V and 4 bases at J; junction bases unmatched: 6. This CDR3 comprises 14 residues. Per the germline V gene, CDR1 is SNHLY and CDR2 is FYNNEI. The CDR3 sequence: CASSRTGTGTEAFF. CDR3 in DNA: TGTGCCAGCAGTCGGACAGGGACGGGCACTGAAGCTTTCTTT.

The chain joins TRBV29-1 to TRBJ1-6; 8 bases align to TRBD1. With 4 bases clipped from V and 8 bases from J, the junction kept 4 bases outside the gene matches. The CDR3 runs to 13 residues. Germline V gene lookup returns CDR1 SQVTM and CDR2 ANQGSEA. The CDR3 reads CSVGQGLDSPLHF. DNA of the CDR3: TGCAGCGTTGGACAGGGGCTCGATTCACCCCTCCACTTT.

The chain has TRBV18 and TRBJ1-1; D uncertain. V lost 5 bases to trimming and J lost 4 bases, with 8 bases between them. CDR1 and CDR2 from the germline V gene are KGHSH and LQKENI. This CDR3 is 12 amino acids long. This chain's CDR3 is CASSELGTEAFF. In nucleotides, the CDR3 is TGTGCCAGCTCAGAATTGGGCACTGAAGCTTTCTTT.

In this sample, this clone turned up a few times. The J gene is TRBJ2-2, the V gene TRBV5-4; tentative D call: TRBD1 (6 bases). The V gene's germline CDR1 is SGHNT and CDR2 YYREEE (reference sequence). The ends were cut back, 4 bases at V and 0 bases at J, with 13 bases in the middle. The CDR3 loop spans 16 amino acids. CDR3 region: CASSTTPGANTGELFF. The DNA for the CDR3 is TGTGCCAGCAGCACGACCCCAGGGGCGAACACCGGGGAGCTGTTTTTT.

The DNA of the CDR3 is TGTGCCAGCAGCGTAGGACAGGGGATCAATGGCTACACCTTC. Residues: CASSVGQGINGYTF. The chain carries TRBV9 and TRBJ1-2, with TRBD1 matching 8 bases. Germline-derived CDR1 and CDR2 are SGDLS and YYNGEE. This CDR3 region has 14 residues. The J segment lost 6 bases and the V segment lost 0 bases, leaving 4 bases of the junction unmatched.

J is TRBJ1-1 and V is TRBV4-1, with D hard to call. Germline CDR1 and CDR2: MGHRA and YSYEKL. V was trimmed by 6 bases and J by 1 base, leaving 3 bases between them. The CDR3 is made up of 11 amino acids. CDR3 region: CASRRNTEAFF. DNA of the CDR3: TGCGCCAGCAGGAGGAACACTGAAGCTTTCTTT.

The rearrangement uses TRBV19 and TRBJ2-1; 7 nucleotides line up with TRBD1. V dropped 7 bases and J dropped 6; count of bases not matched to a gene: 9. CDR1 and CDR2 (germline): LNHDA, SQIVND (reference sequence). The CDR3 loop spans 14 amino acids. The CDR3 sequence is CASKESPGGNEQFF. The CDR3 DNA reads TGTGCCAGTAAGGAGTCACCAGGGGGCAATGAGCAGTTCTTC.